The rows below give T cell receptor beta chains drawn from one sample of a study of regulatory T cells in long-lasting Graves disease. Each CDR3 protein gets one entry after TCRdb re-called the multiplex PCR reads with MiXCR. The sample lists about 560,000 distinct CDR3 sequences; roughly a sixth were seen once. The same data also went into a second study, on T cells in Graves' hyperthyroidism and ophthalmopathy.

The material was peripheral blood mononuclear cells (PBMCs), obtained at new diagnosis, from a patient treated with antithyroid drugs. The receptors here all came from a man aged 18 to 35 with Graves disease. CDR3s include the opening cysteine and the closing phenylalanine or tryptophan. D genes are given only for firm matches. Expanded clones are given a class, and other clones once, few, many or no size at all.

J gene: TRBJ2-7; clone size: NA; D gene: NA; V gene: TRBV28; CDR3 DNA: TGTGCCAGCAGTTCGACATACAAAATCTCCTACGAGCAGTACTTC; CDR3 protein: CASSSTYKISYEQYF
J gene: TRBJ2-2; clone size: many; D gene: NA; V gene: TRBV6-1; CDR3 DNA: TGTGCCACCCGACTAAGGAACACCGGGGAGCTGTTTTTT; CDR3 protein: CATRLRNTGELFF
J gene: TRBJ2-7; clone size: many; D gene: NA; V gene: TRBV11-2; CDR3 DNA: TGTGCCAGCAGCTTCGGAGGCACCTACGAGCAGTACTTC; CDR3 protein: CASSFGGTYEQYF
J gene: TRBJ2-5; clone size: NA; D gene: TRBD1; V gene: TRBV5-1; CDR3 DNA: TGCGCCAGCAGCTCCGGGACAGCGAAAGAGACCCAGTACTTC; CDR3 protein: CASSSGTAKETQYF
J gene: TRBJ2-1; clone size: NA; D gene: NA; V gene: TRBV10-1; CDR3 DNA: TGCGCCAGCAGTGAACAGCGGGCGAGCTCCTACAATGAGCAGTTCTTC; CDR3 protein: CASSEQRASSYNEQFF
J gene: TRBJ2-7; clone size: many; D gene: NA; V gene: TRBV29-1; CDR3 DNA: TGCAGGGACTCCCTTGGGCAGTACTTC; CDR3 protein: CRDSLGQYF
J gene: TRBJ2-5; clone size: many; D gene: NA; V gene: TRBV2; CDR3 DNA: TGTGCCGGGACCGTGGGGGAGACCCAGTACTTC; CDR3 protein: CAGTVGETQYF
J gene: TRBJ2-3; clone size: few; D gene: TRBD1; V gene: TRBV14; CDR3 DNA: TGTGCCAGCAGCCGCCCGCGTAGGACAGGGGATGCAGATACGCAGTATTTT; CDR3 protein: CASSRPRRTGDADTQYF
J gene: TRBJ2-3; clone size: many; D gene: NA; V gene: TRBV20-1; CDR3 DNA: TGCAGTGCTACCCGGGACAGCACAGATACGCAGTATTTT; CDR3 protein: CSATRDSTDTQYF
J gene: TRBJ2-7; clone size: NA; D gene: TRBD1; V gene: TRBV6-2/TRBV6-3; CDR3 DNA: TGTGCCAGCAGTTACTCGAGGCAGGGGGCCTACGAGCAGTACTTC; CDR3 protein: CASSYSRQGAYEQYF
J gene: TRBJ2-1; clone size: many; D gene: TRBD1; V gene: TRBV20-1; CDR3 DNA: TGCAGTGCTAGTGGCCAGGGGGCTTACAATGAGCAGTTCTTC; CDR3 protein: CSASGQGAYNEQFF
J gene: TRBJ2-1; clone size: few; D gene: NA; V gene: TRBV7-3; CDR3 DNA: TGTGCCAGCAGCTTAGGGGGGAGCTCCTACAATGGGCAGTTCTTC; CDR3 protein: CASSLGGSSYNGQFF
J gene: TRBJ2-3; clone size: many; D gene: TRBD2; V gene: TRBV30; CDR3 DNA: TGTGCCTGGAGGGCTAGCGGGAGTTTAGATACGCAGTATTTT; CDR3 protein: CAWRASGSLDTQYF
J gene: TRBJ2-4; clone size: NA; D gene: NA; V gene: TRBV6-1; CDR3 DNA: TGTGCCAGCAGGGAGACAGCCTTCAACATTCAGTACTTC; CDR3 protein: CASRETAFNIQYF
J gene: TRBJ1-5; clone size: many; D gene: TRBD1; V gene: TRBV2; CDR3 DNA: TGTGCCAGCAGTGAACGACAGGGACTCCAGCATTTT; CDR3 protein: CASSERQGLQHF
J gene: TRBJ2-3; clone size: many; D gene: TRBD2; V gene: TRBV20-1; CDR3 DNA: TGCAGTGCTAACCCCGGGACTAGCGGATCAGATACGCAGTATTTT; CDR3 protein: CSANPGTSGSDTQYF
J gene: TRBJ1-2; clone size: NA; D gene: TRBD1; V gene: TRBV11-2; CDR3 DNA: TGTGCCAGCAGCATCCCCGGGACAGGTGACTATGGCTACACCTTC; CDR3 protein: CASSIPGTGDYGYTF
J gene: TRBJ2-5; clone size: many; D gene: NA; V gene: TRBV7-9; CDR3 DNA: TGTGCCAGCAGCCGGGACCCTACCCAGTACTTC; CDR3 protein: CASSRDPTQYF
J gene: TRBJ2-2; clone size: few; D gene: NA; V gene: TRBV20-1; CDR3 DNA: TGCAGTGCTAGGGGCAGGCTAAACACCGGGGAGCTGTTTTTT; CDR3 protein: CSARGRLNTGELFF
J gene: TRBJ2-7; clone size: few; D gene: NA; V gene: TRBV3-1; CDR3 DNA: TGTGCCAGCAGCCAAGAAAAGGAAAGACAGGTCAACTACGAGCAGTACTTC; CDR3 protein: CASSQEKERQVNYEQYF
J gene: TRBJ2-2; clone size: many; D gene: TRBD1; V gene: TRBV10-1; CDR3 DNA: TGCGCCAGCAGTGAGTCGGCGGGACAGGGGAGTAACACCGGGGAGCTGTTTTTT; CDR3 protein: CASSESAGQGSNTGELFF
J gene: TRBJ2-7; clone size: many; D gene: NA; V gene: TRBV27; CDR3 DNA: TGTGCCAGCAGCGCCCAGGTTACCTACGAGCAGTACTTC; CDR3 protein: CASSAQVTYEQYF
J gene: TRBJ2-7; clone size: many; D gene: NA; V gene: TRBV5-1; CDR3 DNA: TGCGCCAGCAGCTTGGAAGCGGTAGAGCAGTACTTC; CDR3 protein: CASSLEAVEQYF
J gene: TRBJ2-1; clone size: many; D gene: TRBD1; V gene: TRBV28; CDR3 DNA: TGTGCCAGCAGTTTAAATGACAGGGGGAGACAGTTCTTC; CDR3 protein: CASSLNDRGRQFF
J gene: TRBJ2-7; clone size: many; D gene: NA; V gene: TRBV27; CDR3 DNA: TGTGCCAGCAGTTTGGGTTGGCCGGGTTACTACGAGCAGTACTTC; CDR3 protein: CASSLGWPGYYEQYF
J gene: TRBJ2-1; clone size: many; D gene: NA; V gene: TRBV10-1; CDR3 DNA: TGTGCCAGCAGTGGCAGGGGCCTCTACAATGAGCAGTTCTTC; CDR3 protein: CASSGRGLYNEQFF
J gene: TRBJ2-5; clone size: few; D gene: NA; V gene: TRBV4-1; CDR3 DNA: TGCGCCAGCAGCCATCCCCTCCTCCCCGAGACCCAGTACTTC; CDR3 protein: CASSHPLLPETQYF
J gene: TRBJ1-2; clone size: few; D gene: NA; V gene: TRBV5-1; CDR3 DNA: TGTGCCAGCAGCCCGGGACCGGAAAACTATGGCTACACCTTC; CDR3 protein: CASSPGPENYGYTF
J gene: TRBJ2-1; clone size: many; D gene: NA; V gene: TRBV3-1; CDR3 DNA: TGTGCCAGCAGTCCTGACCGATTACCCTACAATGAGCAGTTCTTC; CDR3 protein: CASSPDRLPYNEQFF
J gene: TRBJ1-5; clone size: NA; D gene: TRBD1; V gene: TRBV30; CDR3 DNA: TGTGCCTGGGGTGTTGGGACAGGGGGCTACACAACCAAGACTCAGCCCCAGCATTTT; CDR3 protein: CAWGVGTGGYTTKTQPQHF
J gene: TRBJ2-1; clone size: many; D gene: NA; V gene: TRBV27; CDR3 DNA: TGTGCCAGCAGAACGCGGGTTTCCTACAATGAGCAGTTCTTC; CDR3 protein: CASRTRVSYNEQFF
J gene: TRBJ2-7; clone size: few; D gene: NA; V gene: TRBV7-9; CDR3 DNA: TGTGCCAGCAGGGAGGAAGGGCTCTCCTACGAGCAGTACTTC; CDR3 protein: CASREEGLSYEQYF
J gene: TRBJ2-3; clone size: NA; D gene: TRBD2; V gene: TRBV20-1; CDR3 DNA: TGCAGTGCTAGAGATCACACTAGCGGGAACGATGCGCAGATACGCAATCCGTTGTATTTT; CDR3 protein: CSARDHTSGNDAQIRNPLYF
J gene: TRBJ2-1; clone size: few; D gene: NA; V gene: TRBV20-1; CDR3 DNA: TGCAGTGCTGACGAAAAGGGGGGGAATGAGCAGTTCTTC; CDR3 protein: CSADEKGGNEQFF
J gene: TRBJ2-5; clone size: NA; D gene: NA; V gene: TRBV3-1; CDR3 DNA: TGTGCCAGCAGCCCGGGACCTTCGCTAGGGGGGGAGACCCAGTACTTC; CDR3 protein: CASSPGPSLGGETQYF
J gene: TRBJ2-1; clone size: few; D gene: NA; V gene: TRBV28; CDR3 DNA: TGTGCCAGCAGTTTATTTACGCTTCGCTCCTACAATGAGCAGTTCTTC; CDR3 protein: CASSLFTLRSYNEQFF
J gene: TRBJ2-5; clone size: many; D gene: NA; V gene: TRBV12-3/TRBV12-4; CDR3 DNA: TGTGCCAGCAGTTTAGACGTAACTGAGACCCAGTACTTC; CDR3 protein: CASSLDVTETQYF
J gene: TRBJ2-3; clone size: few; D gene: NA; V gene: TRBV2; CDR3 DNA: TGTGCCAGCAGGGGACGTGACGATACGCAGTATTTT; CDR3 protein: CASRGRDDTQYF
J gene: TRBJ2-1; clone size: few; D gene: NA; V gene: TRBV24-1; CDR3 DNA: TGTGCCACCAGTGATTTGTTGGGAGAACTGAATGAGCAGTTCTTC; CDR3 protein: CATSDLLGELNEQFF
J gene: TRBJ1-2; clone size: NA; D gene: TRBD1; V gene: TRBV20-1; CDR3 DNA: TGCAGTGCTAGAGATGCGGACAGGGGATATGGCTACACCTTC; CDR3 protein: CSARDADRGYGYTF
J gene: TRBJ2-1; clone size: many; D gene: NA; V gene: TRBV28; CDR3 DNA: TGTGCCAGCAGTGACCCCCCGGGACGGGATGAGCAGTTCTTC; CDR3 protein: CASSDPPGRDEQFF
J gene: TRBJ1-1; clone size: NA; D gene: TRBD1; V gene: TRBV7-9; CDR3 DNA: TGTGCCAGCAGCTTAGGTGGACAGGCCCGTGAAGCTTTCTTT; CDR3 protein: CASSLGGQAREAFF
J gene: TRBJ2-5; clone size: few; D gene: NA; V gene: TRBV12-3/TRBV12-4; CDR3 DNA: TGTGCCAGCAGTTTAGCGTGGGCAGGGGAAGAGACCCAGTACTTC; CDR3 protein: CASSLAWAGEETQYF
J gene: TRBJ1-1; clone size: few; D gene: TRBD1; V gene: TRBV30; CDR3 DNA: TGTGCCAGGGGAGGCCCGGGGACAGGGGTGACTGAAGCTTTCTTT; CDR3 protein: CARGGPGTGVTEAFF
J gene: TRBJ2-1; clone size: NA; D gene: NA; V gene: TRBV30; CDR3 DNA: TGTGCCTGGAGCCATTCCCTCTACAATGAGCAGTTCTTC; CDR3 protein: CAWSHSLYNEQFF
J gene: TRBJ2-3; clone size: few; D gene: NA; V gene: TRBV30; CDR3 DNA: TGTGCCTGGAGTGGTGGTTCAGGGTCCACAGATACGCAGTATTTT; CDR3 protein: CAWSGGSGSTDTQYF
J gene: TRBJ2-5; clone size: many; D gene: TRBD2; V gene: TRBV5-1; CDR3 DNA: TGCGCCAGCAGCTTGTTGGCTAGCGGGTCTCTGGGGGAGACCCAATACTTC; CDR3 protein: CASSLLASGSLGETQYF
J gene: TRBJ2-2; clone size: NA; D gene: TRBD2; V gene: TRBV7-3; CDR3 DNA: TGTGCCAGCAGCTCCTCTAGCGGGAGGGCCGACGGGGAGCTGTTTTTT; CDR3 protein: CASSSSSGRADGELFF
J gene: TRBJ1-5; clone size: many; D gene: NA; V gene: TRBV2; CDR3 DNA: TGTGCCAGCAGTGATGGGGGCAGGGGCGGGTTTGATCAGCCCCAGCATTTT; CDR3 protein: CASSDGGRGGFDQPQHF
J gene: TRBJ1-2; clone size: many; D gene: NA; V gene: TRBV27; CDR3 DNA: TGTGCCAGCACCTACCGGGACGGGGACTATGGCTACACCTTC; CDR3 protein: CASTYRDGDYGYTF
J gene: TRBJ2-5; clone size: many; D gene: TRBD2; V gene: TRBV20-1; CDR3 DNA: TGCAGTGCTAGTGGTGGGACTAGCGGGAGCACGGCAGAGACCCAGTACTTC; CDR3 protein: CSASGGTSGSTAETQYF
J gene: TRBJ2-7; clone size: many; D gene: TRBD1; V gene: TRBV5-1; CDR3 DNA: TGCGCCAGCAGCCCCAGGACAGGGGAGGCCGAGCAGTACTTC; CDR3 protein: CASSPRTGEAEQYF
J gene: TRBJ2-1; clone size: once; D gene: TRBD2; V gene: TRBV28; CDR3 DNA: TGTGCCAGCAGTTTCCGGGGGGTTGAGAATGAGCAGTTCTTC; CDR3 protein: CASSFRGVENEQFF
J gene: TRBJ1-1; clone size: many; D gene: NA; V gene: TRBV20-1; CDR3 DNA: TGCAGTGCTACCAGGGTAGCTGAAGCTTTCTTT; CDR3 protein: CSATRVAEAFF
J gene: TRBJ1-2; clone size: many; D gene: TRBD1; V gene: TRBV6-5; CDR3 DNA: TGTGCCAGCAGTTACCGGGACAGGCTTAGCTACACCTTC; CDR3 protein: CASSYRDRLSYTF